This T cell receptor beta chain came from a study of shared T cell receptors in the human thymus. The V end was cut by 2 bases, the J end by 1 base, with 8 bases between. Germline assignment: CDR1 MNHNS and CDR2 SASEGT. This CDR3 has 14 amino acids. Clones were read by immunoSEQ multiplex PCR, and TCRdb kept only the in-frame ones, dropping some. The table has approximately 760,000 clones, 70% to 90% seen once. These sequences were also reported in another study, on human thymus T cells. That work contributes: Thymic resections from corrective heart surgery supplied the tissue. Thymic as well as blood repertoires seemed to favor certain V and J genes unevenly.

The TCR sequence derives from a girl under three years old with a congenital heart defect. The rearrangement links TRBV6-1 to TRBJ1-1, with D uncertain. Source material: thymocytes. The CDR3 protein is CASSESFANTEAFF. The CDR3 region has the DNA TGTGCCAGCAGTGAAAGCTTTGCGAACACTGAAGCTTTCTTT.